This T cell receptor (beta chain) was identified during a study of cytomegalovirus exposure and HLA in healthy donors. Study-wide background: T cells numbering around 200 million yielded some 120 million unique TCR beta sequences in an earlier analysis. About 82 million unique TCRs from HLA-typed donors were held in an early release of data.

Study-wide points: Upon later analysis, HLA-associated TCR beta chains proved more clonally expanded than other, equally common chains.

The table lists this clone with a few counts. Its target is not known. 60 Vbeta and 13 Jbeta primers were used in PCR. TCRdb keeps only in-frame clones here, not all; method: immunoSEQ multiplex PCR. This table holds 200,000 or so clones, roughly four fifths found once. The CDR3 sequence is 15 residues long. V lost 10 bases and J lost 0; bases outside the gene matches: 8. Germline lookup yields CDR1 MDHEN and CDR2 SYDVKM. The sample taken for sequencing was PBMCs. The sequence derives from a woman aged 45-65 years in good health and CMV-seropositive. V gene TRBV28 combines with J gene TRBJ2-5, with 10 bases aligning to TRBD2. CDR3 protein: CATTIAGGYQETQYF. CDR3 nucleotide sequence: TGTGCCACGACTATAGCGGGAGGATACCAAGAGACCCAGTACTTC. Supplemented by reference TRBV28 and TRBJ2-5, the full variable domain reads DVKVTQSSRYLVKRTGEKVFLECVQDMDHENMFWYRQDPGLGLRLIYFSYDVKMKEKGDIPEGYSVSREKKERFSLILESASTNQTSMYLCATTIAGGYQETQYFGPGTRLLVL.